These 28 T cell receptor beta chains were sequenced from one sample in a study of vaccination and CD4 T cells after COVID-19 (dated by TCRdb to 2022 to 2024). The library was obtained by PCR. Sequencer: Illumina iSeq 100. DNA from cultured CD4+ T cells was subjected to TCR sequencing with the Oncomine TCR Beta short-read assay at the Johns Hopkins FTIC core. TCRdb applied fastp at Q25 and MiXCR to the public reads, then kept only in-frame beta chains. Each entry merges the rows of one CDR3 protein and shows their most common DNA and genes. For this sample the table gives about 15,000 distinct CDR3 sequences, of which around 78% were detected only once. The ten largest clonotypes hold approximately 9.9% of the sample. For these TCRs, the target antigens are not known. The sample's treatment or condition, from its label and the paper: roughly 10-day PBMC culture with coronavirus spike peptide pools or control peptides (ViraFEST assay).

The sequenced sample was CD4+ T cells from blood, cultured in vitro. These receptors were taken from a human donor who had recovered from COVID-19.

This clonotype was counted between two and nine times. The chain links TRBV7-2 to TRBJ1-2; TRBD1 is a possible D gene (6 bases). CDR1 is SGHTA and CDR2 is FQGNSA in the germline V gene. Trimming cost V 3 bases and J 0 bases, with 11 bases left between them. The CDR3 contains 15 residues. In DNA form, the CDR3 reads TGTGCCAGCAGCTTCTACAGGGATTCTAACTATGGCTACACCTTC. Translated, it gives CASSFYRDSNYGYTF.

The table lists this clonotype with a count of one. This chain links TRBV27 with TRBJ2-6; no clear D. Trimming stripped 3 bases from V and 0 bases from J, with 3 bases between. The germline gives CDR1 MNHEY, CDR2 SMNVEV (reference sequence). This CDR3 spans 14 amino acids. The CDR3 DNA reads as TGTGCCAGCAGTTTCGGCTCTGGGGCCAACGTCCTGACTTTC. Encoded protein: CASSFGSGANVLTF.

V and J are TRBV7-9 and TRBJ1-5; D gene unclear. The CDR3 is made up of 11 amino acids. Trimming pared 5 bases from V and 14 bases from J, leaving 13 bases between. CDR1 is SEHNR, CDR2 FQNEAQ, per germline (reference sequence). The CDR3 here is CASSTTETKHF. In nucleotides, the CDR3 is TGTGCCAGCAGCACAACAGAGACTAAGCATTTT.

V and J are TRBV19 and TRBJ2-1; either TRBD1 or TRBD2 may fit D (5 bases each). The CDR3 runs to 13 residues. Germline V gene data show CDR1 as LNHDA and CDR2 as SQIVND (reference sequence). The V gene lost 7 bases and the J gene lost 0 bases, with 7 bases spanning the gap. CDR3 region: CASTRGSYNEQFF. In nucleotides, the CDR3 is TGTGCCAGTACGAGGGGCTCCTACAATGAGCAGTTCTTC. Supplemented by reference TRBV19 and TRBJ2-1, the full variable domain reads DGGITQSPKYLFRKEGQNVTLSCEQNLNHDAMYWYRQDPGQGLRLIYYSQIVNDFQKGDIAEGYSVSREKKESFPLTVTSAQKNPTAFYLCASTRGSYNEQFFGPGTRLTVL.

In this sample, this clonotype turned up once. The V call is TRBV12-3 or TRBV12-4, the J call TRBJ1-2; D may be TRBD1 (6 bases). CDR3 length: 13 amino acids. V lost 9 bases, J lost 5 bases, and 16 bases lay in between. The CDR3 loop reads CASHPGHLYGYTF. CDR3 DNA sequence: TGTGCCAGTCACCCGGGACACCTATATGGCTACACCTTC.

J is TRBJ2-2 and V is TRBV20-1; no clear D. CDR3 length: 14 amino acids. The V end was cut by 1 base, the J end by 0 bases, with 6 bases between. Germline V gene lookup returns CDR1 DFQATT and CDR2 SNEGSKA (reference sequence). CDR3 nucleotides: TGCAGTGCTAGAGTTGGCTCGAACACCGGGGAGCTGTTTTTT. It codes for CSARVGSNTGELFF.

The chain carries TRBV12-3 or TRBV12-4 and TRBJ2-3; 8 bases fit TRBD2. CDR3 length equals 15 residues. Trimming cost V 7 bases and J 2 bases; bases outside gene matches: 8. CDR3 loop: CASTTQRGNTDTQYF. The CDR3 region has the DNA TGTGCCAGCACTACGCAGCGGGGGAACACAGATACGCAGTATTTT.

The chain joins TRBV28 to TRBJ1-1, with D perhaps TRBD1 (5 bases). Trimming took off 4 bases at V and 4 bases at J, with 22 bases between the two ends. CDR1 and CDR2 from the germline V gene are MDHEN and SYDVKM. The CDR3 has 17 amino acids. CDR3 amino acids: CASSSRRGSLIGTEAFF. As DNA, the CDR3 is TGTGCCAGCAGTTCCCGACGGGGCAGCCTTATAGGCACTGAAGCTTTCTTT. Full variable domain (missing parts from reference TRBV28 and TRBJ1-1): DVKVTQSSRYLVKRTGEKVFLECVQDMDHENMFWYRQDPGLGLRLIYFSYDVKMKEKGDIPEGYSVSREKKERFSLILESASTNQTSMYLCASSSRRGSLIGTEAFFGQGTRLTVV.

V usage is TRBV11-2 and J usage is TRBJ2-1; 7 bases align to TRBD2. Losses at the gene ends were 6 bases for V and 7 bases for J; bases not matched to a gene: 12. From germline, CDR1 is SGHAT and CDR2 FQNNGV. The CDR3 runs to 15 residues. CDR3 DNA: TGTGCCAGCAGAAACGCGGGAGCCCCGGGGAATGAGCAGTTCTTC. Its translation is CASRNAGAPGNEQFF.

The V gene is TRBV6-1, the J gene TRBJ1-5, with a weak D call TRBD1 (5 bases). The CDR3 runs to 14 residues. Trimming pared 10 bases from V and 3 bases from J, leaving 16 bases between. Germline CDR1 reads MNHNS; CDR2 reads SASEGT. The CDR3 region is CATGTRRTNQPQHF. CDR3 DNA sequence: TGTGCCACAGGGACGCGGAGAACCAATCAGCCCCAGCATTTT.

This chain uses TRBV20-1 with TRBJ1-1; no definite D call. CDR1 is DFQATT, CDR2 SNEGSKA, per germline (reference sequence). Trimming took off 3 bases at V and 1 base at J, with 15 bases between the two ends. The length of the CDR3 is 15 residues. The CDR3 region is CSASTSLAANTEAFF. The DNA for the CDR3 is TGCAGTGCTAGTACTAGTCTGGCAGCGAACACTGAAGCTTTCTTT.

V and J are TRBV6-1 and TRBJ1-1; the match to TRBD1 covers 8 bases. V lost 4 bases, J lost 4 bases, and 2 bases stayed unmatched. Germline V lookup: CDR1 MNHNS, CDR2 SASEGT. The CDR3 runs 13 residues. For the CDR3, the DNA is TGTGCCAGCAGTGGACAGGGGCGCACTGAAGCTTTCTTT. This translates into CASSGQGRTEAFF.

The gene calls are TRBV18 and TRBJ2-7; TRBD2 matches 12 bases. Trimming took 4 bases from V and 2 from J; bases not matched to a gene: 9. This CDR3 spans 17 amino acids. Germline assignment: CDR1 KGHSH and CDR2 LQKENI. In DNA form, the CDR3 reads TGTGCCAGCTCACAAAGTCTAGCGGGAGGGCCCACCTACGAGCAGTACTTC. It encodes CASSQSLAGGPTYEQYF.

The CDR3 reads CASSSTAGNQPQHF. CDR3 DNA sequence: TGTGCCAGCAGCTCGACAGCCGGTAATCAGCCCCAGCATTTT. This chain uses TRBV7-2 with TRBJ1-5; the D gene is possibly TRBD1 (5 bases). This CDR3 region has 14 residues. The V gene's germline CDR1 is SGHTA and CDR2 FQGNSA. Trimming stripped 4 bases from V and 4 bases from J, with 11 bases between.

The chain employs TRBV24-1 and TRBJ2-7, with D perhaps TRBD1 or TRBD2 (5 bases each). The germline V gene encodes CDR1 KGHDR and CDR2 SFDVKD. V lost 4 bases, J lost 5 bases, and 17 bases lay in between. The CDR3 length is 15 residues. CDR3 DNA: TGTGCCACCAGTGACCCGCGACAGCGGACGGACGAGCAGTACTTC. This translates into CATSDPRQRTDEQYF.

V usage is TRBV7-2 and J usage is TRBJ1-2; D is undetermined. Trimming pared 7 bases from V and 3 bases from J, leaving 9 bases between. Germline CDR1 reads SGHTA; CDR2 reads FQGNSA. This CDR3 is 12 amino acids long. This chain's CDR3 is CASTQVYYGYTF. The CDR3 coding sequence is TGTGCCAGCACTCAGGTCTACTATGGCTACACCTTC.

The chain employs TRBV10-3 and TRBJ2-3; D possibly uses TRBD1 or TRBD2 (5 bases each). Germline CDR1 reads ENHRY; CDR2 reads SYGVKD. This CDR3 comprises 11 residues. Trimming cost V 4 bases and J 7 bases, with 6 bases left between them. The CDR3 here is CAISGGNTQYF. For the CDR3, the DNA is TGTGCCATCAGTGGGGGGAATACGCAGTATTTT.

Only a few counts were recorded for this clonotype. This chain links TRBV7-2 with TRBJ1-2; D remains unclear. CDR3 length equals 16 residues. Trimming left V 4 bases short and J 0 bases short, with 15 bases between. Germline V CDR1 and CDR2: SGHTA, FQGNSA. This CDR3 is CASSSEVRLANYGYTF. As DNA, the CDR3 is TGTGCCAGCAGCTCCGAGGTCCGGTTAGCTAACTATGGCTACACCTTC.

This clonotype was recorded only once. The rearrangement uses TRBV18 and TRBJ1-1; 9 bases map to TRBD1. Trimming took 1 base from V and 1 from J; bases not matched to a gene: 4. Germline V gene sequence: CDR1 KGHSH, CDR2 LQKENI. CDR3 length equals 16 residues. The CDR3 DNA follows: TGTGCCAGCTCACCACAAGGGACAGGGAGGAACACTGAAGCTTTCTTT. It codes for CASSPQGTGRNTEAFF.

This chain connects TRBV9 to TRBJ1-2, with D hard to call. The CDR3 contains 15 residues. CDR1 and CDR2 (germline): SGDLS, YYNGEE. The ends were cut back, 0 bases at V and 4 bases at J, with 13 bases in the middle. The CDR3 region is CASSVATAAPYGYTF. The CDR3, as DNA: TGTGCCAGCAGCGTAGCTACGGCAGCTCCCTATGGCTACACCTTC.

The chain has TRBV19 and TRBJ2-7; possibly TRBD1 for D (5 bases). CDR1 and CDR2 (germline): LNHDA, SQIVND (reference sequence). V lost 3 bases, J lost 0 bases, and 9 bases lay in between. The CDR3 sequence is 14 residues long. DNA of the CDR3: TGTGCCAGTAGTATGCAGGGAAGCTCCTACGAGCAGTACTTC. Its translation: CASSMQGSSYEQYF.

The V and J genes are TRBV9 and TRBJ1-1; a weak D match, TRBD1 (6 bases). V lost 3 bases and J 0 bases, leaving 12 bases between the germline ends. Per germline, CDR1 SGDLS and CDR2 YYNGEE. The CDR3 extends over 15 amino acids. This CDR3 reads CASSERGALNTEAFF. The CDR3 bases are TGTGCCAGCAGCGAGAGGGGGGCCCTGAACACTGAAGCTTTCTTT.

The chain links TRBV6-5 to TRBJ2-2; D is undetermined. Trimming shortened V by 0 bases and J by 5 bases, and 4 bases separated the two germline ends. The CDR3 runs to 13 residues. The germline gives CDR1 MNHEY, CDR2 SVGAGI. Written as DNA, the CDR3 is TGTGCCAGCAGTTACTCCCGGACCGGGGAGCTGTTTTTT. Translation gives CASSYSRTGELFF.

The chain uses TRBV15 and TRBJ1-5; maybe TRBD1 (5 bases). Trimming left V 3 bases short and J 2 bases short, with 11 bases between. Germline V gene lookup returns CDR1 LNHNV and CDR2 YYDKDF (reference sequence). CDR3 size: 15 residues. CDR3 region: CATSSKQGGNQPQHF. CDR3 bases: TGTGCCACCAGCAGTAAGCAAGGGGGCAATCAGCCCCAGCATTTT.

This clonotype came up a few times. The rearrangement links TRBV7-2 to TRBJ2-2; 7 positions match TRBD1. The CDR3 covers 16 residues. CDR1 SGHTA and CDR2 FQGNSA come from the germline V gene. Trimming removed 2 bases from V and 3 bases from J; junction bases left unmatched: 6. The CDR3 region is CASSLQTRGYTGELFF. The CDR3 DNA is TGTGCCAGCAGCTTACAAACCAGGGGGTACACCGGGGAGCTGTTTTTT.

This clonotype counts as medium-sized. The chain combines TRBV20-1 with TRBJ2-3; D is undetermined. The CDR3 is 15 amino acids. Germline V gene sequence: CDR1 DFQATT, CDR2 SNEGSKA (reference sequence). V shed 3 bases and J shed 4 bases, with 17 bases lying between them. CDR3 nucleotides: TGCAGTGCTAGTTGGTTCTCCCTACGAGCAGATACGCAGTATTTT. Its protein product is CSASWFSLRADTQYF.

V is TRBV6-5 and J is TRBJ1-2; no clear D gene. Trimming took 4 bases from V and 2 from J, leaving 8 bases between them. The germline V gene has CDR1 MNHEY and CDR2 SVGAGI. The CDR3 loop spans 13 amino acids. CDR3 nucleotide sequence: TGTGCCAGCAGTTCGCCGGCGAACTATGGCTACACCTTC. The encoded protein is CASSSPANYGYTF.

This rearrangement joins TRBV12-3 or TRBV12-4 to TRBJ1-2, with D uncertain. The CDR3 has 14 residues. V was trimmed by 3 bases and J by 1 base, leaving 9 bases between them. Here the CDR3 DNA reads TGTGCCAGCAGTTTGATACGCTATAACTATGGCTACACCTTC. Its protein is CASSLIRYNYGYTF.